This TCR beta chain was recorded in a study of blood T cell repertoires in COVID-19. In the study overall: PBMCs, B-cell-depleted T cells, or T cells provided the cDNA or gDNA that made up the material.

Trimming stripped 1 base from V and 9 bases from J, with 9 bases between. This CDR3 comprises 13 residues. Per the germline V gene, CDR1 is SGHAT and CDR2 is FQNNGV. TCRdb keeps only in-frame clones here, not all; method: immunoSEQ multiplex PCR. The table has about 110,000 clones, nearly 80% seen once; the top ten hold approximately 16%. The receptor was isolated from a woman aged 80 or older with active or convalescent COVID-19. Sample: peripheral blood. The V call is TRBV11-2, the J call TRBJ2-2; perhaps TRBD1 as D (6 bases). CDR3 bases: TGTGCCAGCAGCTTAGCGGGGACACGGGAGCTGTTTTTT. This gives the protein CASSLAGTRELFF. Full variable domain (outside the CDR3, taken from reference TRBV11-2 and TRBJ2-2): EAGVAQSPRYKIIEKRQSVAFWCNPISGHATLYWYQQILGQGPKLLIQFQNNGVVDDSQLPKDRFSAERLKGVDSTLKIQPAKLEDSAVYLCASSLAGTRELFFGEGSRLTVL.